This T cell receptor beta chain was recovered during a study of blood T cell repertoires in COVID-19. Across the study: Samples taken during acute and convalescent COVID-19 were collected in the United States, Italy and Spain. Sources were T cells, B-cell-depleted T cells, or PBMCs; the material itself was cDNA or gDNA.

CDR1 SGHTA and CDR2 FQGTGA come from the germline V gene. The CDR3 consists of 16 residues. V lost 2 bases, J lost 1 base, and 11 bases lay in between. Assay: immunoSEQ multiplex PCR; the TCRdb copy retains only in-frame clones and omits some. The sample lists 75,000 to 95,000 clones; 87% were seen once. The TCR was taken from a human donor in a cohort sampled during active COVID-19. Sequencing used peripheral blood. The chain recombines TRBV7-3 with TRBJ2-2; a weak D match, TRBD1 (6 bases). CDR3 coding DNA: TGTGCCAGCAGCTTACTAGGGGGTTGGAACACCGGGGAGCTGTTTTTT. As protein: CASSLLGGWNTGELFF.